This T cell receptor beta chain was identified in a study of T cells in women clearing cervical HPV infection. Study context: Controls' single incident HPV16 infection cleared within 12 months without precancer. Broader study findings: Combining TCR richness with V gene abundances gave about 0.87 AUC. Controls had more TRBV6-7 (0.16%) than cases (roughly 0.11%).

From germline, CDR1 is SGHRS and CDR2 YFSETQ. There are 16 residues in the CDR3. V shed 0 bases, J shed 5 bases, and the junction held 8 bases outside the gene matches. Here immunoSEQ multiplex PCR was the method, and the copy in TCRdb shows in-frame clones only, minus some. The listing records tens of thousands of clones. In the case of this clone: Its target is unknown. The read ends 3 residues early relative to the CDR3; the germline J gene fills the gap.

The receptor was derived from a woman aged 18 to 75 with a cervical HPV16 infection that either progressed to CIN3+ or cleared (not recorded which). The sequencing input was blood buffy coat. The chain employs TRBV5-1 and TRBJ2-3; 8 nucleotides line up with TRBD1. The sequenced CDR3 bases are TGCGCCAGCAGCTTGGACAGGGGGGCCGAGGGAGATACG. Its translation is CASSLDRGAEGDT. The whole CDR3 reads CASSLDRGAEGDTQYF.